This T cell receptor beta chain was profiled in a study of T cells in Graves' hyperthyroidism and ophthalmopathy. Study-wide points: Most thyroid clonotypes that were expanded above 0.001 also turned up in blood.

Comments on this clonotype: Its antigen remains unknown.

Amplified TCR beta CDR3 regions derived from RNA transcripts. The primer set for the first-round RT-PCR of the TCR CDR3 was HTBI. TCRdb independently ran MiXCR on the multiplex PCR reads; one entry per CDR3 protein. The sample yields some 720,000 distinct CDR3 sequences, 16% seen once. The CDR3 runs 15 residues. Germline CDR1 SEHNR, CDR2 FQNEAQ (reference sequence). V dropped 1 base and J dropped 6 bases, with 10 bases sitting between them. Sequencing used blood. The genes are TRBV7-9 and TRBJ1-6, with a weak D call TRBD1 (5 bases). This sequence originates from a man between 18 and 29 years old with Graves' hyperthyroidism. CDR3 in amino acids: CASSLVGEFNSPLHF. The CDR3 coding sequence is TGTGCCAGCAGCTTAGTAGGGGAGTTTAATTCACCCCTCCACTTT. The whole variable domain, remainder taken from reference TRBV7-9 and TRBJ1-6, is DTGVSQNPRHKITKRGQNVTFRCDPISEHNRLYWYRQTLGQGPEFLTYFQNEAQLEKSRLLSDRFSAERPKGSFSTLEIQRTEQGDSAMYLCASSLVGEFNSPLHFGNGTRLTVT.